Here is one T cell receptor (beta chain) with its context. The table came from immunoSEQ multiplex PCR; TCRdb's copy has only in-frame clones and leaves some out. The sample holds more than 2,000,000 clones; approximately 92% are singletons and the top ten take under 0.15%. The sample originates from a study of shared clonotypes between healthy human individuals. CDR1 and CDR2 from the germline V gene are SGHRS and YFSETQ. The CDR3 length is 14 residues. The V and J ends lost 4 bases and 4 bases respectively, with 14 bases between them. This sequence was found in a young man in good health. Specimen: naive CD4+ T cells sorted from blood. Subset specified: CD45RA+ positively selected. V and J are TRBV5-1 and TRBJ1-1; D gene ambiguous. The CDR3 DNA follows: TGCGCCAGCAGCAACCCGGGCTCGTTCACTGAAGCTTTCTTT. This translates into CASSNPGSFTEAFF.